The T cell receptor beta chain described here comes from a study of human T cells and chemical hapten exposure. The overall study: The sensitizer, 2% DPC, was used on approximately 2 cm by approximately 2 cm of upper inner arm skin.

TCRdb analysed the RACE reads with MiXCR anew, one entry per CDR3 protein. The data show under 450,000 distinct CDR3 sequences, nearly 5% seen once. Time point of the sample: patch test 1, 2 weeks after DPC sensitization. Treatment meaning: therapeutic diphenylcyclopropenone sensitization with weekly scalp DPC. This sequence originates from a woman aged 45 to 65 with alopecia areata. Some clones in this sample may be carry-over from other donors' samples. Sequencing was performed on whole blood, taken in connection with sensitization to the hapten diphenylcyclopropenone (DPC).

The CDR3 nucleotides read TGTGCCAGCAGCTTAGCGCGAACTAGCGGAGATACGCAGTATTTT. It is translated as CASSLARTSGDTQYF. The gene calls are TRBV7-2 and TRBJ2-3; 8 bases are a match to TRBD2. CDR1 and CDR2 from the germline V gene are SGHTA and FQGNSA. This CDR3 contains 15 residues. The J segment lost 5 bases and the V segment lost 0 bases, leaving 4 bases of the junction unmatched.